The 2 T cell receptor beta chains below all came from one sample that was sequenced in a study of CD8+CD57+ T cells in acquired aplastic anemia. Genomic DNA, serving as template, underwent TCR beta VDJ and CDR3 profiling. MiXCR was run by TCRdb on the reads, yielding one entry per CDR3 protein. The sample lists 100,000 to 150,000 distinct CDR3 sequences, around 48% seen once, with 2% to 3% in the top ten. The source material was sorted CD4+, CD8+, or CD8+CD57+ T cells (not recorded which) from PBMCs. These receptor sequences come from a human donor in good health, serving as a control.

In this sample, this clonotype turned up many times. J is TRBJ1-2 and V is TRBV4-3; a weak D match, TRBD1 (5 bases). The CDR3 runs 15 residues. Per germline, CDR1 LGHNA and CDR2 YSLEER. The V and J ends lost 1 base and 4 bases respectively, with 13 bases between them. In DNA form, the CDR3 reads TGCGCCAGCAGCCAAGGGCAGGGACCTATCTATGGCTACACCTTC. Its translation is CASSQGQGPIYGYTF.

In the case of this clonotype: The CDR3 carries no conserved terminal phenylalanine or tryptophan, so it likely arises from a read error. The chain combines TRBV5-1 with TRBJ1-6; D is perhaps TRBD1 (5 bases). V lost 8 bases and J lost 8, with 20 bases in between. Germline V lookup: CDR1 SGHRS, CDR2 YFSETQ. The CDR3 length is 15 residues. CDR3 protein: CASTPGGGTDSPLHS. CDR3 DNA: TGCGCCAGTACCCCTGGGGGAGGTACGGATTCACCCCTCCACTCT.